The sequence of this T cell receptor (beta chain) was determined in a study of blood T cell repertoires in COVID-19. Study-level information: The cDNA or gDNA used as material had been derived from T cells, B-cell-depleted T cells, or PBMCs.

This clone was counted between two and nine times. The J segment lost 4 bases and the V segment lost 7 bases, leaving 23 bases of the junction unmatched. CDR1 and CDR2 from the germline V gene are LNHDA and SQIVND (reference sequence). The CDR3 is made up of 19 amino acids. Libraries were prepared by immunoSEQ multiplex PCR; TCRdb keeps only in-frame clonotypes and omits some of them. This sample has a few hundred thousand clones; approximately 89% occur once, and the top ten carry about 3.9%. The chain carries TRBV19 and TRBJ1-1; TRBD1 agrees at 8 bases. This clonotype was obtained from a woman aged 55 to 70 with COVID-19, enrolled during active disease. Source material: peripheral blood. The CDR3 nucleotides are TGTGCCAGTATGTTCGGTCCCTGGGACAGGAAAAAAGCTAGCACTGAAGCTTTCTTT. Protein product: CASMFGPWDRKKASTEAFF.